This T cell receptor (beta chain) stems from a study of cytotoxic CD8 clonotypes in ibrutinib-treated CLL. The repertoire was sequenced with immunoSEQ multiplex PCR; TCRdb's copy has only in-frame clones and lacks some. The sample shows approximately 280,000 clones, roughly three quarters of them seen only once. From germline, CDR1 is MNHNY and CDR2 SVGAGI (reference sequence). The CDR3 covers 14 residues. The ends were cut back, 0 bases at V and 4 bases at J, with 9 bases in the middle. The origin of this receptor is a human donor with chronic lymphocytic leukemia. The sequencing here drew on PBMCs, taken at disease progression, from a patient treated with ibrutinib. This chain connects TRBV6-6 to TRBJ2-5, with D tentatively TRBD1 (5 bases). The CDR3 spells CASSYSGVRETQYF. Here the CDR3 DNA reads TGTGCCAGCAGTTACTCAGGGGTTCGAGAGACCCAGTACTTC.